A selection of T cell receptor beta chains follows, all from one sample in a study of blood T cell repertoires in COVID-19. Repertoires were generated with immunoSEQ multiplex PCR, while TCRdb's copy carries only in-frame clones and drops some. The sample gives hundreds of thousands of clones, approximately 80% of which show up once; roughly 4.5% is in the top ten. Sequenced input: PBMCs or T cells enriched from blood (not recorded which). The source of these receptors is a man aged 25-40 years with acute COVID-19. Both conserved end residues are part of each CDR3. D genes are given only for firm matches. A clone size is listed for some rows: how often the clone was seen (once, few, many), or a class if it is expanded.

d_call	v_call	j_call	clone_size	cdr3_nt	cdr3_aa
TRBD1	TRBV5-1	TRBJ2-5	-	TGCGCCAGCAGCTTGGGGACAGGGCAAGAGACCCAGTACTTC	CASSLGTGQETQYF
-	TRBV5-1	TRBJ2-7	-	TGCGCCAGCAGCTTGCTGGGCGACTACGAGCAGTACTTC	CASSLLGDYEQYF
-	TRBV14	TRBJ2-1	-	TGTGCCAGCAGCCAAGGGCCTGCCAGAGAGCAGTTCTTC	CASSQGPAREQFF
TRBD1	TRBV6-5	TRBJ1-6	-	TGTGCCAGCAGTTACGACAGGGCAAATTCACCCCTCCACTTT	CASSYDRANSPLHF
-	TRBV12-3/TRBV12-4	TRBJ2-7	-	TGTGCCAGCAGTTTTGGTCAGTTCTACGAGCAGTACTTC	CASSFGQFYEQYF
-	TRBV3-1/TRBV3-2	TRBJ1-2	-	TGTGCCAGCAGCCAATTCAGGGGTGGCTACACCTTC	CASSQFRGGYTF
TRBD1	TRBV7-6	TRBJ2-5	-	TGTGCCAGCAGCACGGGGACAGGGGGAGAGACCCAGTACTTC	CASSTGTGGETQYF
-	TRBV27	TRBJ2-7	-	TGTGCCAGCAGTTCCTCGAACAGGGTGCAGCAGTACTTC	CASSSSNRVQQYF
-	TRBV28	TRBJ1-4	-	TGTGCCAGCGCTGATGCTCTAGGGGGTGAAAAACTGTTTTTT	CASADALGGEKLFF
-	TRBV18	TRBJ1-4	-	TGTGCCAGCTCACCACCCCAGGGAGGCGTAAAGGCAACTAATGAAAAACTGTTTTTT	CASSPPQGGVKATNEKLFF
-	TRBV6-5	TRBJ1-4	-	TGTGCCAGCAGTTTCATTGGGGGGGGAAGTGAAAAACTGTTTTTT	CASSFIGGGSEKLFF
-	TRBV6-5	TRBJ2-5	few	TGTGCCAGCAACGTAGGACATCTGGAGACCCAGTACTTC	CASNVGHLETQYF
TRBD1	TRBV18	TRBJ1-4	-	TGTGCCAGCTCTCCCACAGGGGCAACTAATGAAAAACTGTTTTTT	CASSPTGATNEKLFF
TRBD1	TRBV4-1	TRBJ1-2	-	TGCGCCAGCAGCCACCCAAAAGACAGGGGCTCTGGCGGCTACACCTTC	CASSHPKDRGSGGYTF
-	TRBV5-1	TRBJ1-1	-	TGCGCCAGCAGCCTCGGCGGGGGGCCCACTGAAGCTTTCTTT	CASSLGGGPTEAFF
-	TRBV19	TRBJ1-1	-	TGTGCCAGTACCATTTTAGGGGGGGCGGAAGCTTTCTTT	CASTILGGAEAFF
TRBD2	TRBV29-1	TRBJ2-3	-	TGCAGCGTAAAGGGACTAGCGGGGAAGACAGATACGCAGTATTTT	CSVKGLAGKTDTQYF
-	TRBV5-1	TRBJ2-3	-	TGCGCCAGCAGCTTGGGGGGCCGGCAGGGTCCAGATACGCAGTATTTT	CASSLGGRQGPDTQYF